These 19 T cell receptor beta chains originate from one sample sequenced in a study of cytomegalovirus exposure and HLA in healthy donors. Both 60 Vbeta primers and 13 Jbeta primers went into the PCR. Assay used: immunoSEQ multiplex PCR; TCRdb lists only in-frame clones, some missing. The table has more than 90,000 clones, 80% to 85% seen once. Source material: PBMCs. The source of these receptors is a man between 25 and 39 years old in good health and CMV-seropositive.

In this sample, this clone turned up a few times. This chain joins TRBV6-6 and TRBJ1-3; D might be TRBD1 (6 bases). Looked up from germline, CDR1 is MNHNY and CDR2 is SVGAGI (reference sequence). Trimming stripped 8 bases from V and 1 base from J, with 12 bases between. CDR3 length: 14 amino acids. Here the CDR3 reads CASRTDNSGNTIYF. In DNA form, the CDR3 reads TGTGCCAGCCGGACAGACAATTCTGGAAACACCATATATTTT.

Only one count was recorded for this clone. V and J are TRBV6-1 and TRBJ1-2; 9 nucleotides line up with TRBD1. Unmatched junction bases numbered 8, after V lost 2 bases and J lost 4 bases. The V gene's germline CDR1 is MNHNS and CDR2 SASEGT. The CDR3 has 16 residues. CDR3 nucleotide sequence: TGTGCCAGCAGTGAAATGTGGGGACAGGGAGGCTATGGCTACACCTTC. Translation gives CASSEMWGQGGYGYTF.

This chain uses TRBV5-4 with TRBJ2-3; the D gene is possibly TRBD2 (7 bases). CDR3 length: 14 amino acids. With 0 bases removed from V and 6 bases from J, the gap between germline ends came to 11 bases. CDR1 and CDR2 (germline): SGHNT, YYREEE (reference sequence). CDR3 in DNA: TGTGCCAGCAGCTTGGGGGGGGGCTCGGATACGCAGTATTTT. As protein: CASSLGGGSDTQYF.

The V and J genes are TRBV5-1 and TRBJ2-5; D is perhaps TRBD2 (5 bases). The germline V and J ends were trimmed by 4 bases and 5 bases, with 12 bases remaining between them. This CDR3 spans 13 amino acids. The V gene's germline CDR1 is SGHRS and CDR2 YFSETQ. CDR3 amino acids: CASSPGIGETQYF. The CDR3 region has the DNA TGCGCCAGCAGCCCCGGGATAGGCGAGACCCAGTACTTC.

This clone was recorded once. V is TRBV28 and J is TRBJ2-5; D might be TRBD2 (7 bases). The germline gives CDR1 MDHEN, CDR2 SYDVKM. This CDR3 region has 15 residues. Trimming took 4 bases from V and 11 from J, leaving 23 bases between them. The CDR3 spells CASSSFGEEGGEQYF. The DNA for the CDR3 is TGTGCCAGCAGTTCATTTGGGGAGGAGGGGGGGGAGCAGTACTTC.

The CDR3 loop reads CASSLGGPDTQYF. The CDR3 DNA reads as TGTGCCAGCAGCTTAGGGGGCCCCGATACGCAGTATTTT. The chain employs TRBV7-9 and TRBJ2-3; D is possibly TRBD1 (5 bases). Germline assignment: CDR1 SEHNR and CDR2 FQNEAQ (reference sequence). Trimming took off 1 base at V and 6 bases at J, with 8 bases between the two ends. The CDR3 extends over 13 amino acids.

The V and J genes are TRBV28 and TRBJ1-5; D gene ambiguous. The CDR3 length is 15 residues. Trimming pared 8 bases from V and 4 bases from J, leaving 18 bases between. Germline lookup yields CDR1 MDHEN and CDR2 SYDVKM. CDR3 in amino acids: CASLDSAFPNQPQHF. DNA of the CDR3: TGTGCCAGCCTAGACTCGGCGTTTCCTAATCAGCCCCAGCATTTT.

This chain uses TRBV9 with TRBJ2-2; 8 bases agree with TRBD1. The length of the CDR3 is 14 residues. CDR1 SGDLS and CDR2 YYNGEE come from the germline V gene. V dropped 1 base and J dropped 7; count of bases not matched to a gene: 3. CDR3 sequence: CASSVQGANGELFF. CDR3 nucleotide sequence: TGTGCCAGCAGCGTACAGGGGGCAAACGGGGAGCTGTTTTTT.

This clone was seen once. V gene TRBV2 combines with J gene TRBJ1-6, with no clear D. This CDR3 is 14 amino acids long. The V gene lost 4 bases and the J gene lost 7 bases, with 11 bases spanning the gap. The V gene's germline CDR1 is SNHLY and CDR2 FYNNEI. CDR3 region: CASSGGTSNSPLHF. Written as DNA, the CDR3 is TGTGCCAGCAGTGGAGGCACCTCGAATTCACCCCTCCACTTT.

The genes are TRBV6-6 and TRBJ1-1; possible D gene TRBD1, 6 bases. Between the trimmed V and J ends, which lost 5 bases and 5 bases, there was a span of 15 bases. CDR1 and CDR2 (germline): MNHNY, SVGAGI (reference sequence). The CDR3 is 14 amino acids. CDR3 DNA: TGTGCCAGCAGTAGGGGAGGGGGGGAGACTGAAGCTTTCTTT. This sequence encodes CASSRGGGETEAFF.

The chain uses TRBV5-6 and TRBJ2-7, with 8 nucleotides matching TRBD1. Germline trimming cut 4 bases from V and 3 bases from J; bases unmatched to any gene: 9. The CDR3 is 15 amino acids. In germline, CDR1 is SGHDT, CDR2 YYEEEE. The CDR3 DNA reads as TGTGCCAGCAGCCAATCATTCGGACAGGGCTACGAGCAGTACTTC. Its translation is CASSQSFGQGYEQYF.

The rearrangement links TRBV9 to TRBJ2-1; weak D call: TRBD2 (6 bases). The CDR3 length is 15 residues. Looked up from germline, CDR1 is SGDLS and CDR2 is YYNGEE. Trimming removed 0 bases from V and 6 bases from J, with 13 bases in between. DNA of the CDR3: TGTGCCAGCAGCGTAGTTAACGGGAGAATCAATGAGCAGTTCTTC. This gives the protein CASSVVNGRINEQFF. Looking up the rest from reference TRBV9 and TRBJ2-1 gives the full variable domain: DSGVTQTPKHLITATGQRVTLRCSPRSGDLSVYWYQQSLDQGLQFLIQYYNGEERAKGNILERFSAQQFPDLHSELNLSSLELGDSALYFCASSVVNGRINEQFFGPGTRLTVL.

This chain uses TRBV28 with TRBJ2-5; TRBD2 might be the D (5 bases). Trimming took off 3 bases at V and 1 base at J, with 15 bases between the two ends. The germline V gene has CDR1 MDHEN and CDR2 SYDVKM. The CDR3 spans 16 residues. CDR3 nucleotide sequence: TGTGCCAGCAGTTTGACCCCCTGGGGAGTCCAAGAGACCCAGTACTTC. Translated, it gives CASSLTPWGVQETQYF.

The chain joins TRBV11-3 to TRBJ2-7, with D tentatively TRBD1 (5 bases). CDR3 length: 12 residues. Germline assignment: CDR1 SGHNT and CDR2 YENEEA. Trimming stripped 4 bases from V and 6 bases from J, with 10 bases between. The DNA for the CDR3 is TGTGCCAGCAGCTCTAGTACAGGCGAGCAGTACTTC. As protein: CASSSSTGEQYF. Using reference TRBV11-3 and TRBJ2-7 for the parts outside the CDR3, the full variable domain is EAGVVQSPRYKIIEKKQPVAFWCNPISGHNTLYWYLQNLGQGPELLIRYENEEAVDDSQLPKDRFSAERLKGVDSTLKIQPAELGDSAVYLCASSSSTGEQYFGPGTRLTVT.

This clone was seen just once. V and J are TRBV27 and TRBJ2-2; D gene ambiguous. Germline CDR1 reads MNHEY; CDR2 reads SMNVEV (reference sequence). This CDR3 contains 14 residues. Trimming removed 8 bases from V and 4 bases from J, with 14 bases in between. The CDR3 sequence is CASSVYRGTGELFF. The CDR3 coding sequence is TGTGCCAGCTCGGTTTACCGTGGCACCGGGGAGCTGTTTTTT.

This clone was recorded only once. The V call is TRBV2, the J call TRBJ2-3; 8 nucleotides agree with TRBD2. The CDR3 is 15 amino acids. Germline V gives CDR1 SNHLY, CDR2 FYNNEI. V was clipped by 7 bases and J by 3 bases; unmatched bases: 9. CDR3 nucleotides: TGTGCCAGCACAGAAGATCCTAGCGGGACAGATACGCAGTATTTT. Its translation: CASTEDPSGTDTQYF.

The chain is built from TRBV5-1 and TRBJ1-2; tentatively, D is TRBD1 (6 bases). In germline, CDR1 is SGHRS, CDR2 YFSETQ. The CDR3 spans 15 residues. With 0 bases removed from V and 5 bases from J, the gap between germline ends came to 14 bases. The DNA of the CDR3 is TGCGCCAGCAGCTTGGGACCCGGGACAAGGTATGGCTACACCTTC. It codes for CASSLGPGTRYGYTF. The whole variable domain, remainder taken from reference TRBV5-1 and TRBJ1-2, is KAGVTQTPRYLIKTRGQQVTLSCSPISGHRSVSWYQQTPGQGLQFLFEYFSETQRNKGNFPGRFSGRQFSNSRSEMNVSTLELGDSALYLCASSLGPGTRYGYTFGSGTRLTVV.

The chain employs TRBV11-2 and TRBJ2-7; TRBD1 is a possible D gene (5 bases). The germline V gene has CDR1 SGHAT and CDR2 FQNNGV. This CDR3 has 15 amino acids. Trimming removed 2 bases from V and 3 bases from J, with 14 bases in between. The CDR3 reads CASSLSSYGHYEQYV. For the CDR3, the DNA is TGTGCCAGCAGCTTATCCAGCTACGGACACTACGAGCAGTACGTC.

The DNA for the CDR3 is TGTGCCAGCAGTCATCCTCCGGGACTAGCGTACGAGCAGTACTTC. Protein product: CASSHPPGLAYEQYF. The chain recombines TRBV27 with TRBJ2-5; 10 nucleotides line up with TRBD2. The closer fit of TRBJ2-7 to the DNA end suggests the J call may be wrong. The V gene's germline CDR1 is MNHEY and CDR2 SMNVEV (reference sequence). The CDR3 consists of 15 residues.